The present TCR beta chain was sequenced within a study of beta chain features in type 1 diabetes (dated by TCRdb to the late 2010s). Context from the whole study: Patients and healthy donors did not differ in mean age, gender distribution, total cell number or subset yield. Across all samples, around 99 million sorted cells were examined, and cell number per subset correlated strongly with RNA yield. The study compared TCRB repertoires of sorted circulating CD4+ T cell subsets between recently diagnosed type 1 diabetes patients and matched healthy donors. Naive and central memory subsets were obtained from all 30 or so donors, but regulatory and stem cell-like memory subsets were isolated from only 8 patients and roughly eight healthy donors.

The paper as a whole reports these results and caveats: Because cDNA was sequenced instead of genomic DNA, activated cells with high expression could be over-represented, although the groups did not differ in activation or CD3 levels. HLA sub-analyses involved small numbers of individuals, so any influence of HLA type on TCRB rearrangement remained unresolved. Fewer insertions and more nucleotide deletions at VDJ recombination sites were observed in patients with type 1 diabetes, implying thymic rearrangement abnormalities. PCR might favor shorter templates, but patient and control samples were amplified and corrected together, so any skew would affect both groups equally. A moderate but significant shortening of TCRB CDR3 length was observed in type 1 diabetes patients in all four CD4+ subsets. The naive, central memory and regulatory TCRB repertoires appeared to resemble one another more closely among patients than among healthy donors.

This clone was found a few times. No antigen is known for it. Base quality data are lacking; no much larger clone is found one base away. All of the isolated RNA was reverse transcribed with the High Capacity cDNA Reverse Transcription Kit, so expressed TCRB transcripts were sequenced. Deep immunoSEQ sequencing was performed on naive, central memory and regulatory T cell samples, with an average of around 3.4 million total reads per sample. After sorted cells were lysed in RLT buffer, RNA was extracted with DNase-treated RNeasy Micro or Mini kits, with the choice depending on cell number. Each cell subset was processed on its own to prevent cross-contamination, while patient and healthy donor samples were processed together. The immunoSEQ multiplex PCR was used to amplify TCRB sequences from cDNA, yielding 87-bp fragments that span the CDR3 region. Amplicons were sequenced on the Illumina HiSeq platform. The study's processing was this. PCR bias was computationally corrected using synthetic template baselines, reads within Hamming distance 2 were collapsed, and singletons that could not be merged were discarded. Reads were aligned against IMGT to assign V, D and J genes, CDR3 length and insertions or deletions at six rearrangement sites. Within each subset, clonotype counts were normalized to the number of sorted cells before true diversity and Gini coefficients were calculated with the tcR R package. The overlap coefficient, calculated on TCRB nucleotide sequences, was used to measure repertoire sharing. TCRdb stores this immuneACCESS table with in-frame sequences only. Part of the clones is absent; in the studies checked, under half of the shortfall reflects unresolved V genes, and no reason is known for the rest. That table is the source of V, J and clone size, and D and trimming were worked out from the DNA. The sample records 150,000 or so clones, 6.5% to 10% of which are singletons. The ten largest clonotypes hold approximately 0.54% of the sample.

Each donor gave one peripheral blood draw, about 100 mL on average, collected into heparinised tubes. A BD FACSAria II and a panel including CD45RO, CCR7, CD25, CD127, CD95 and CD27 were used to sort naive, central memory, regulatory and stem cell-like memory CD4+ T cells. A purity above 98% was achieved for all sorted populations. PBMCs were isolated immediately by Lymphoprep density gradient centrifugation and stained directly without culture. So that batch effects would be minimized, each experiment stained and sorted samples in pairs, pairing one healthy donor with one patient. Specimen: central memory CD4+ T cells from blood. The receptor was isolated from a woman between 18 and 30 years old with type 1 diabetes.

The CDR3 protein: CASSQDLGRVGEQYF. The DNA reads as follows: TGTGCCAGCAGCCAAGATTTAGGCAGGGTAGGAGAGCAGTACTTC. Here the chain combines TRBV4-2 and TRBJ2-7, with a weak D call of TRBD1 (5 bases match). Between the V and J ends, shortened by 0 bases and 7 bases respectively, the junction contains 16 bases. For CDR1 and CDR2, the germline V gene lists LGHNA and YNFKEQ. Spanning cysteine to phenylalanine, the CDR3 consists of 15 amino acids. Only the CDR3 DNA is retained, 45 bases long and in frame from the first base.